This TCR beta chain comes out of a study of CD8+ T cells in alopecia areata. At the level of the study: Donor skin was harvested from roughly 6-13-month-old C3H/HeJ mice with spontaneous alopecia and grafted onto roughly 6-10-week-old female C3H/HeJ recipients.

Overall study results and limits: Scalp sample data also include resident alphabeta T cells from normal skin.

There are a few counts of this clone. Its antigen is still unknown. Here the gene names and germline are mouse. The DNA ends 4 residues before the CDR3 does, and the rest of the CDR3 is filled in from the germline J gene. Extraction and reverse transcription of RNA yielded cDNA as the sequencing template. TCRdb's copy holds only in-frame clones and misses some; the assay was immunoSEQ multiplex PCR. Singletons are absent from the sample, which has roughly 110,000 clones. CDR3 length: 15 amino acids. Per germline, CDR1 NSQYPW and CDR2 LRSPGD (reference sequence). Source material: lesional skin. This rearrangement joins TRBV1 to TRBJ1-1; TRBD1 matches at 12 bases. The source is a C3H/HeJ mouse with alopecia areata. Strain haplotype (MHC): H2-k. The CDR3 protein is CTCSSPGQGATEVFF. The covered CDR3 bases are TGCACCTGCAGTTCTCCGGGACAGGGGGCTACA.